This entry lists 10 T cell receptor beta chains sequenced from one sample in a study. TCRdb itself ran the RT-PCR reads through MiXCR, one entry per CDR3 protein. The repertoire holds about 680,000 distinct CDR3 sequences, with approximately 15% as singletons. Specimen: memory CD4+ T cells from blood. All receptors derive from a female donor in good health, serving as a healthy control.

The V gene is TRBV5-8, the J gene TRBJ1-1, with unresolved D. The V gene lost 1 base and the J gene lost 9 bases, with 7 bases spanning the gap. Germline V lookup: CDR1 SGHTS, CDR2 YDEGEE. There are 11 residues in the CDR3. DNA for the CDR3: TGTGCCAGCAGCTTGACAAACAAAGCTTTCTTT. Protein: CASSLTNKAFF. The whole variable domain, remainder taken from reference TRBV5-8 and TRBJ1-1, is EAGVTQSPTHLIKTRGQQATLRCSPISGHTSVYWYQQALGLGLQFLLWYDEGEERNRGNFPPRFSGRQFPNYSSELNVNALELEDSALYLCASSLTNKAFFGQGTRLTVV.

This clonotype has more than one count but fewer than ten. The CDR3 bases are TGTGCCAGCAGCTCTGTAAATGAAGCTTTCTTT. This encodes CASSSVNEAFF. The rearrangement uses TRBV7-2 and TRBJ1-1; D uncertain. CDR3 length equals 11 residues. Germline V lookup: CDR1 SGHTA, CDR2 FQGNSA. The V gene lost 4 bases and the J gene lost 7 bases, with 7 bases spanning the gap.

The rearrangement links TRBV20-1 to TRBJ2-3; weak D call: TRBD2 (6 bases). CDR1 and CDR2 from the germline V gene are DFQATT and SNEGSKA (reference sequence). This CDR3 region has 13 residues. Trimming removed 6 bases at V and 6 bases at J, with 16 bases between. In nucleotides, the CDR3 is TGCAGTGCCCCGGGGGTGTTTGCGGATACGCAGTATTTT. Its protein is CSAPGVFADTQYF.

This clonotype came up a few times. The rearrangement joins TRBV18 to TRBJ2-3; 12 bases are shared with TRBD1. Trimming cost V 10 bases and J 4 bases; bases outside gene matches: 9. Germline values: CDR1 KGHSH, CDR2 LQKENI. The CDR3 has 15 amino acids. The CDR3 reads CATNTGTGGPDTQYF. CDR3 nucleotide sequence: TGTGCCACCAATACCGGGACAGGGGGCCCAGATACGCAGTATTTT.

This clonotype was seen repeatedly, ten times or more. The CDR3 bases are TGCAGTGCTAGAAACCCGGGGGCTAGCGGCTCCTACGAGCAGTACTTC. It codes for CSARNPGASGSYEQYF. This sequence joins TRBV20-1 and TRBJ2-7, with a weak D call TRBD2 (7 bases). The V end lost 2 bases, the J end lost 0 bases, and 17 bases lay between the germline ends. The CDR3 spans 16 residues. From germline, CDR1 is DFQATT and CDR2 SNEGSKA (reference sequence).

In its sample, this clonotype was seen a few times. This chain connects TRBV20-1 to TRBJ1-2; 10 bases map to TRBD1. The ends lost 6 bases at V and 3 bases at J; junction bases unmatched: 7. CDR1 and CDR2 from the germline V gene are DFQATT and SNEGSKA (reference sequence). CDR3 length: 14 amino acids. Here the CDR3 DNA reads TGCAGTGCAAAAGGGACAGGGGCATACTATGGCTACACCTTC. This codes for CSAKGTGAYYGYTF.

This clonotype has a handful of counts. The chain couples TRBV7-9 to TRBJ2-3, with TRBD2 as a possible D gene (6 bases). The CDR3 covers 15 residues. V lost 2 bases and J lost 2, with 11 bases in between. CDR1 and CDR2 (germline): SEHNR, FQNEAQ (reference sequence). CDR3 coding DNA: TGTGCCAGCAGCTTACGGGGGTCACACACAGATACGCAGTATTTT. It specifies CASSLRGSHTDTQYF.

This clonotype was recorded at least ten times. The rearrangement joins TRBV20-1 to TRBJ2-7, with 7 bases fitting TRBD2. CDR3 length: 14 residues. Trimming cost V 3 bases and J 3 bases; bases outside gene matches: 8. Germline V CDR1 and CDR2: DFQATT, SNEGSKA (reference sequence). CDR3 in DNA: TGCAGTGCTAGCGTGACTAGCAGCGGCTACGAGCAGTACTTC. Protein: CSASVTSSGYEQYF.

This clonotype has only a few counts. In DNA form, the CDR3 reads TGTGCCAGCAGCTTACCCCGCGGGGGGTCTGGAAACACCATATATTTT. Its translation: CASSLPRGGSGNTIYF. The chain carries TRBV7-9 and TRBJ1-3; D perhaps matches TRBD1 (5 bases). In germline, CDR1 is SEHNR, CDR2 FQNEAQ (reference sequence). This CDR3 is 16 amino acids long. Trimming shortened V by 2 bases and J by 1 base, and 12 bases separated the two germline ends.

The chain employs TRBV28 and TRBJ1-2; possible D gene TRBD1, 5 bases. The V end was cut by 8 bases, the J end by 3 bases, with 10 bases between. Germline V lookup: CDR1 MDHEN, CDR2 SYDVKM. The CDR3 is 12 amino acids. The CDR3 nucleotides read TGTGCCAGCGAAAGGGGTGACTATGGCTACACCTTC. Protein: CASERGDYGYTF.